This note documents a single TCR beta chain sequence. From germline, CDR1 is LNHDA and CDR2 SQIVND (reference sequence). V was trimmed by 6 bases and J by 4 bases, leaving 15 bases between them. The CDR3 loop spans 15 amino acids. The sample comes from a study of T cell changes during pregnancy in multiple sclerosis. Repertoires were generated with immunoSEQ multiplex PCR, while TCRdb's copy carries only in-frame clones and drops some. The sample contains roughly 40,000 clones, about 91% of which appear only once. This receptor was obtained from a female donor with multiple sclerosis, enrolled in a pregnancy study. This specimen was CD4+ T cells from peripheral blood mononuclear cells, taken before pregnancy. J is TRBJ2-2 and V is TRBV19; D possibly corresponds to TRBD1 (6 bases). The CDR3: CASRQGDTLTGELFF. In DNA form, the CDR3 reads TGTGCCAGTAGACAGGGCGACACCCTCACCGGGGAGCTGTTTTTT. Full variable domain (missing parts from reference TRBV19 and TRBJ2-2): DGGITQSPKYLFRKEGQNVTLSCEQNLNHDAMYWYRQDPGQGLRLIYYSQIVNDFQKGDIAEGYSVSREKKESFPLTVTSAQKNPTAFYLCASRQGDTLTGELFFGEGSRLTVL.